This T cell receptor (beta chain) is drawn from a study of CD8 T cells in ankylosing spondylitis. Construction of TCR beta libraries was performed using quantitative 5'-RACE with molecular barcodes. From the 5' RACE reads, TCRdb called clonotypes with MiXCR, one entry per CDR3 protein. The repertoire holds some 220,000 distinct CDR3 sequences, with about 11% as singletons. Findings of the study overall: Relatively scarce in peripheral blood, disease-linked clones were CD8+. As reported, disease-linked clones showed significant enrichment in matched ankylosing spondylitis synovial fluid. Roughly eight highly homologous variants made up a TCR beta motif that seemed to typify ankylosing spondylitis blood.

This clonotype was picked up many times. Antigen specificity is unknown. This TCR was recovered from a male donor with ankylosing spondylitis or in good health (not recorded which). The sample was blood, either unsorted or a sorted T cell fraction (not recorded which).

The chain's CDR3 is CAISESRQSYGYTF. The CDR3 DNA follows: TGTGCCATCAGTGAGTCGCGACAGTCATATGGCTACACCTTC. This chain joins TRBV10-3 and TRBJ1-2, with D possibly TRBD1 on 5 matching bases. Trimming cost V 0 bases and J 5 bases, with 10 bases left between them. The CDR3 runs to 14 residues. Germline CDR1 and CDR2: ENHRY and SYGVKD.